What follows is one T cell receptor beta chain and its context. Some clones are missing from TCRdb's copy, which holds only in-frame ones; the method was immunoSEQ multiplex PCR. The sample has some 60,000 clones, under 95% seen once. The CDR3 consists of 15 residues. CDR1 and CDR2 (germline): MNHEY, SMNVEV (reference sequence). V was shortened by 0 bases and J by 7 bases, with 15 bases between the two germline ends. This entry is derived from a study of T cell changes during pregnancy in multiple sclerosis. The sequencing here drew on peripheral blood, taken in the first trimester of pregnancy. The receptor was isolated from a female donor in good health, enrolled as a control in a pregnancy study. V is TRBV27 and J is TRBJ1-2, with D tentatively TRBD1 (5 bases). As DNA, the CDR3 is TGTGCCAGCAGTTTATCGCCAGGGTGGGTGGGTGGCTACACCTTC. Amino acids: CASSLSPGWVGGYTF.